This is a list of T cell receptor beta chains from one sample in a study of T cells after yellow fever vaccination. TCRdb fed the 5' RACE reads into MiXCR, producing one record per CDR3 protein. The data hold some 500,000 distinct CDR3 sequences, with roughly 13% observed a single time. The sample was PBMCs, taken on the day of the yellow fever booster vaccination. The receptors were sampled from a man under 40 who received the YFV17D yellow fever vaccine. The CDR3 runs from the conserved cysteine through the conserved F or W.

j_call v_call cdr3_length cdr3_aa
TRBJ2-3 TRBV28 15 CASRGGFTSTDTQYF
TRBJ2-7 TRBV20-1 17 CSASASPGLAGSYEQYF
TRBJ2-7 TRBV7-2 12 CASSVQLREQYF
TRBJ2-1 TRBV3-1 12 CASSQVHNEQFF
TRBJ2-6 TRBV14 15 CASSRVGSGANVLTF
TRBJ2-3 TRBV7-9 13 CASSNLAAGTQYF
TRBJ2-1 TRBV5-1 13 CASSLAEGSEQFF
TRBJ2-3 TRBV29-1 11 CSVDSSSTQYF
TRBJ2-1 TRBV28 16 CASSSPFQRSYNEQFF
TRBJ1-5 TRBV6-2/TRBV6-3 15 CASSYSSGTGQPQHF
TRBJ1-5 TRBV5-6 16 CASSHQGEYSNQPQHF
TRBJ1-1 TRBV30 16 CAWSFYIIREGTEAFF
TRBJ1-2 TRBV28 14 CASSFEVGFYGYTF
TRBJ1-6 TRBV11-1 18 CASSSDSPLHSYNSPLHF
TRBJ2-5 TRBV18 15 CASSPPTGRGETQYF
TRBJ2-3 TRBV30 14 CAWSVSQRTDTQYF
TRBJ2-7 TRBV5-1 16 CASSELAGSEVGEQYF
TRBJ1-1 TRBV27 13 CASSPDMGTEAFF
TRBJ1-2 TRBV18 14 CASFASAGNYGYTF
TRBJ2-2 TRBV20-1 15 CSARGLTENPGELFF
TRBJ2-3 TRBV9 12 CASSVAQDTQYF
TRBJ1-5 TRBV25-1 15 CASSADGLSNQPQHF
TRBJ1-1 TRBV20-1 13 CSATKGENTEAFF
TRBJ2-3 TRBV6-1 15 CASSTPQGAPDTQYF
TRBJ2-1 TRBV6-2/TRBV6-3 11 CASKDRREQFF
TRBJ2-7 TRBV12-3/TRBV12-4 14 CASARGTASYEQYF
TRBJ2-7 TRBV27 13 CASRRLSDYEQYF
TRBJ1-5 TRBV20-1 16 CCARAGREDSNQPQHF
TRBJ2-3 TRBV7-2 15 CASSLVGRDLDTQYF
TRBJ2-2 TRBV20-1 17 CSARDLAGTGNTGELFF
TRBJ2-7 TRBV20-1 13 CSASPGRGYEQYF
TRBJ2-4 TRBV6-5 17 CASSSRPLMEAKNIQYF
TRBJ2-5 TRBV20-1 15 CSARPGQILKETQYF
TRBJ2-4 TRBV7-2 14 CASSLSAGANIQYF
TRBJ2-5 TRBV28 16 CASRQGRTGLGETQYF
TRBJ2-7 TRBV5-1 13 CASSLIVGSEQYF
TRBJ2-5 TRBV15 12 CATSRGSETQYF
TRBJ1-2 TRBV7-9 12 CASSLRSYGYTF
TRBJ1-4 TRBV28 15 CASSEWTAAREKLFF
TRBJ2-7 TRBV20-1 13 CSAGTNPSYEQYF
TRBJ2-1 TRBV5-1 14 CASSSGSSYNEQFF
TRBJ2-3 TRBV7-2 14 CASSWDRSTDTQYF
TRBJ2-2 TRBV27 18 CASSFGQARGLNTGELFF
TRBJ2-1 TRBV7-2 15 CASSYQYTLDNEQFF
TRBJ2-5 TRBV27 16 CASSLRSGGVQETQYF
TRBJ1-2 TRBV15 15 CATSREGTGVHGYTF
TRBJ2-2 TRBV15 14 CATSREGTTGELFF
TRBJ2-1 TRBV7-2 15 CASSSTFTTGNEQFF
TRBJ2-2 TRBV23-1 14 CASGRGGYTGELFF
TRBJ2-5 TRBV7-4 13 CASSLGQCRDQYF
TRBJ2-2 TRBV27 15 CASRTGQGATGELFF
TRBJ1-2 TRBV28 12 CASSRTNYGYTF
TRBJ2-5 TRBV6-6 13 CASRPGARETQYF
TRBJ2-1 TRBV7-2 14 CASSLVGRGGEQFF
TRBJ2-2 TRBV3-1 13 CATQQTNTGELFF
TRBJ2-7 TRBV18 12 CASSPSSAEQYF
TRBJ2-2 TRBV2 18 CAFCLGRLAGENTGELFF